This T cell receptor (beta chain) was sequenced in a study of radiotherapy plus CTLA-4 blockade in lung cancer. With 2 bases clipped from V and 10 bases from J, the junction kept 4 bases outside the gene matches. Germline lookup yields CDR1 SGHDT and CDR2 YYEEEE. The CDR3 loop spans 15 amino acids. Enrolled patients, whose metastatic non-small-cell lung cancer was chemo-refractory, received focal radiation plus CTLA-4 blockade with ipilimumab. Method: immunoSEQ multiplex PCR; TCRdb's copy keeps in-frame clones and lacks some. The sample holds over 95,000 clones, around 79% seen once. This chain joins TRBV5-6 and TRBJ2-1; 15 bases match TRBD2. This TCR derives from a human donor with non-small cell lung cancer who had a partial response to radiotherapy plus ipilimumab. Some clones in this sample may be carry-over from other donors' samples. This sample comprised peripheral blood, obtained from a patient treated with radiotherapy plus ipilimumab. The CDR3 loop reads CASSFRTSGGGEQFF. Written as DNA, the CDR3 is TGTGCCAGCAGCTTCCGGACTAGCGGGGGGGGAGAGCAGTTCTTC. Variable domain in full (rest from reference TRBV5-6 and TRBJ2-1): DAGVTQSPTHLIKTRGQQVTLRCSPKSGHDTVSWYQQALGQGPQFIFQYYEEEERQRGNFPDRFSGHQFPNYSSELNVNALLLGDSALYLCASSFRTSGGGEQFFGPGTRLTVL.